The present T cell receptor (beta chain) was sequenced within a study of blood T cell repertoires in COVID-19 (TCRdb year 2020). Regarding the research as a whole: Samples from collaborators originated in the United States, Italy and Spain and spanned both the acute and convalescent phases of COVID-19. The material from the prospective study consisted of cDNA or gDNA derived from T cells, B-cell-depleted T cells, or PBMCs. The dataset comprised deeply sampled blood TCRbeta repertoires from subjects exposed to, actively infected with, or recovered from COVID-19. The repertoires were released in a freely available public database intended as a resource for research on the immune response to SARS-CoV-2. Samples came from the ongoing ImmuneRACE study (first 160 participants) plus 1,254 subjects from 6 global collaborators. Sample metadata almost always included a de-identified subject ID, COVID-19 status, age in years and sex. Where available, HLA class I and class II types were obtained from metadata supplied by the sample provider rather than from assay-based typing. What the study reported, not specific to this receptor: The amount of clinical and demographic metadata varied by source and participant and was provided uncurated.

Collaborating institutions collected whole blood in K2EDTA tubes following their own protocols. For TCRbeta analysis, collaborators shipped samples in one of three forms: frozen whole blood, isolated PBMCs, or DNA extracted from either of those sample types. Comments on this clone: The antigen it binds to is not known. It has no much larger one-base neighbor in the sample; base qualities were not kept.

The trim is 5 bases for V and 1 base for J, with a gap of 14 bases between the germline ends. The CDR3 sequence holds 15 residues, the cysteine and phenylalanine included. The DNA shown is the 45-base CDR3, in frame from base 1. The germline V gene yields MRHNA for CDR1 and SNTAGT for CDR2. TCRbeta CDR3 regions were amplified from genomic DNA using the immunoSEQ Assay, a bias-controlled multiplex PCR. The paper's data handling went like this. Nucleated cell counts per sample were estimated from amplification of reference gene primers within the assay. Sequence reads were collapsed and filtered to measure the absolute abundance of every unique TCRbeta CDR3 rearrangement. For each sample, productive Simpson clonality was calculated by taking the square root of Simpson's diversity index across productive rearrangements. TCRdb provides this immuneACCESS table in a form limited to in-frame rearrangements. Some clones are lacking; in checked studies, under half of them reflect an unresolved V gene, and why the rest are absent is not known. V and J calls plus clone size are reproduced from that table; the DNA served to infer D and trimming. The sample table contains roughly 140,000 clones; only one count was recorded for 90% of them. Jointly, the top ten make up approximately 10% of the sample.

Sample: peripheral blood. The clonotype originates from a woman aged 80 or over with acute or convalescent COVID-19. The rearrangement joined TRBV6-4 to TRBJ1-1, with TRBD1 tentatively as D gene (5 bases match). Read as DNA, the sequence is TGTGCCAGCAGTATCAAACGGGGGGAGAACACTGAAGCTTTCTTT. This gives the protein CASSIKRGENTEAFF.